The clone carrying this T cell receptor (beta chain) was seen only once. What it recognizes is unknown. The study used blood bank volunteers in Maryland, USA, as healthy controls. The sample originates from a study of neurological immune-mediated disorders. The CDR3 contains 17 residues. CDR1 is SGHNT, CDR2 YENEEA, per germline. V shed 4 bases and J shed 4 bases, with 20 bases lying between them. In TCRdb, the 5' RACE reads were re-called with MiXCR into one record per CDR3 protein. The sample includes tens of thousands of distinct CDR3 sequences, roughly 25% of them seen just once. Broader study findings: Sharing of CDR3 amino acid sequences among expanded clones across subjects was absent, suggesting private repertoires in all groups. The level of TCR clonal expansion was highest in patients with HTLV-1-associated myelopathy and lowest in multiple sclerosis, where it fell below the level seen in healthy controls.

The TCR comes from a woman in her 70s in good health. The chain joins TRBV11-3 to TRBJ2-1; either TRBD1 or TRBD2 may supply D (5 bases each). Sequencing used PBMCs. CDR3 amino acids: CASSSGPTGKTYNEQFF. For the CDR3, the DNA is TGTGCCAGCAGCTCAGGGCCCACGGGGAAAACTTACAATGAGCAGTTCTTC.